The present T cell receptor (beta chain) was sequenced within a study of blood T cell repertoires in COVID-19. Study summary: Donors in the United States, Italy and Spain gave samples during acute or convalescent COVID-19. In each case, the material was cDNA or gDNA derived from T cells, B-cell-depleted T cells, or PBMCs.

The CDR3 covers 14 residues. Germline-derived CDR1 and CDR2 are SNHLY and FYNNEI. The V gene lost 3 bases and the J gene lost 6 bases, with 12 bases spanning the gap. Per the original data handling: It was from reference gene primer amplification that nucleated cell counts were estimated. TCRdb keeps only in-frame clones here, not all; method: immunoSEQ multiplex PCR. V and J calls and clone size are as listed in that table; D and trimming were resolved from the DNA. The sample has about 250,000 clones, around 82% seen once. The receptor comes from a woman older than 75 with active or convalescent COVID-19. Sequencing was carried out using peripheral blood. The rearrangement links TRBV2 to TRBJ1-5; D is unresolved. CDR3 loop: CASSETTVGQPQHF. CDR3 coding DNA: TGTGCCAGCAGTGAGACAACCGTAGGTCAGCCCCAGCATTTT.